The 20 T cell receptor beta chains given below trace back to one sample, sequenced in a study of cytomegalovirus exposure and HLA in healthy donors. Primers: 60 Vbeta forward and 13 Jbeta reverse. TCRdb keeps only in-frame clones here, not all; method: immunoSEQ multiplex PCR. This sample carries approximately 120,000 clones, 76% of them seen once, and the ten largest clones take around 1.8%. Sequencing was carried out using PBMCs. These receptors all stem from a man aged 45-65 years in good health and CMV-seronegative.

The chain couples TRBV9 to TRBJ2-5; 8 bases map to TRBD2. The germline gives CDR1 SGDLS, CDR2 YYNGEE. V lost 4 bases to trimming and J lost 2 bases; unmatched junction nucleotides: 13. The CDR3 contains 17 residues. This CDR3 is CASSPQLPTSAQETQYF. DNA of the CDR3: TGTGCCAGCAGCCCACAACTCCCGACTAGCGCTCAAGAGACCCAGTACTTC.

The chain recombines TRBV7-2 with TRBJ2-2, with 7 bases fitting TRBD1. Germline CDR1 SGHTA, CDR2 FQGNSA. Trimming took 6 bases from V and 0 from J; bases not matched to a gene: 7. This CDR3 is 16 amino acids long. Written as DNA, the CDR3 is TGTGCCAGCAGTCGCAGGGGGAGCACGAACACCGGGGAGCTGTTTTTT. Translated: CASSRRGSTNTGELFF.

This clone was detected only a few times. This chain joins TRBV30 and TRBJ1-3; D remains ambiguous. Trimming removed 2 bases at V and 1 base at J, with 9 bases between. Germline CDR1 GTSNPN, CDR2 SVGIG (reference sequence). The CDR3 extends over 14 amino acids. DNA for the CDR3: TGTGCCTGGAGTCTATGGAGATCTGGAAACACCATATATTTT. It is translated as CAWSLWRSGNTIYF.

The chain carries TRBV7-2 and TRBJ2-5; D remains unclear. From germline, CDR1 is SGHTA and CDR2 FQGNSA. The CDR3 is 12 amino acids. V lost 3 bases and J 6 bases, leaving 8 bases between the germline ends. The CDR3 loop reads CASSFRLKTQYF. The DNA for the CDR3 is TGTGCCAGCAGCTTCAGGCTGAAGACCCAGTACTTC.

The chain couples TRBV30 to TRBJ1-1; D call uncertain. Deletions cut 0 bases from V and 3 bases from J, with 8 bases between. CDR1 and CDR2 from the germline V gene are GTSNPN and SVGIG (reference sequence). CDR3 length: 13 residues. For the CDR3, the DNA is TGTGCCTGGAGTGTTTCGGGTGACACTGAAGCTTTCTTT. Translated, it gives CAWSVSGDTEAFF.

The rearrangement uses TRBV5-1 and TRBJ2-1; 10 nucleotides line up with TRBD1. The CDR3 extends over 15 amino acids. Germline CDR1 SGHRS, CDR2 YFSETQ. J lost 7 bases, V lost 0 bases, and 4 bases had no gene match. The CDR3 sequence: CASSLGQGAENEQFF. DNA for the CDR3: TGCGCCAGCAGCTTGGGACAGGGGGCGGAGAATGAGCAGTTCTTC. The full variable domain, its missing parts supplied by reference TRBV5-1 and TRBJ2-1, is KAGVTQTPRYLIKTRGQQVTLSCSPISGHRSVSWYQQTPGQGLQFLFEYFSETQRNKGNFPGRFSGRQFSNSRSEMNVSTLELGDSALYLCASSLGQGAENEQFFGPGTRLTVL.

The chain links TRBV2 to TRBJ2-5, with TRBD2 matching over 10 bases. Germline CDR1 and CDR2: SNHLY and FYNNEI. The CDR3 covers 14 residues. V lost 8 bases and J lost 5; bases outside the gene matches: 8. The CDR3 nucleotides are TGTGCCAGCGTTTTAGCGGGGGGAGCTGAGACCCAGTACTTC. It codes for CASVLAGGAETQYF.

This clone was detected only a few times. This sequence joins TRBV18 and TRBJ2-7; maybe TRBD2 (5 bases). V was cut by 3 bases and J by 0 bases, with 9 bases left in between. This CDR3 has 14 amino acids. CDR1 is KGHSH and CDR2 is LQKENI in the germline V gene. The CDR3 protein is CASSPRAGSYEQYV. The CDR3 DNA is TGTGCCAGCTCACCGAGGGCAGGCTCCTACGAGCAGTACGTC.

Turning to this clone: Germline is not matched at one junction end, which may reflect a read error. The rearrangement uses TRBV7-9 and TRBJ1-5; 7 bases map to TRBD1. Germline V gene sequence: CDR1 SEHNR, CDR2 FQNEAQ (reference sequence). The CDR3 length is 14 residues. Here the CDR3 DNA reads TGTTCCAGCAGCTCGGGACAGTTCAATCAGCCCCAGCATTTT. As protein: CSSSSGQFNQPQHF.

This chain links TRBV7-9 with TRBJ1-5; D is undetermined. The germline V gene has CDR1 SEHNR and CDR2 FQNEAQ (reference sequence). The CDR3 contains 15 residues. The V and J ends lost 5 bases and 2 bases respectively, with 13 bases between them. The CDR3 nucleotides read TGTGCCAGCAGCCCCCATCGCGGGGGCAATCAGCCCCAGCATTTT. It specifies CASSPHRGGNQPQHF.

The chain employs TRBV9 and TRBJ2-7; TRBD2 might be the D (5 bases). V shed 2 bases and J shed 6 bases, with 15 bases lying between them. The V gene's germline CDR1 is SGDLS and CDR2 YYNGEE. There are 14 residues in the CDR3. In nucleotides, the CDR3 is TGTGCCAGCAGCGTGGGTAGTAACGCGGGCGAGCAGTACTTC. It translates to CASSVGSNAGEQYF.

The chain combines TRBV7-9 with TRBJ1-6; 8 bases are a match to TRBD1. There are 15 residues in the CDR3. Germline-derived CDR1 and CDR2 are SEHNR and FQNEAQ (reference sequence). V shed 5 bases, J shed 5 bases, and the junction held 5 bases outside the gene matches. In DNA, the CDR3 is TGTGCCAGCAGCCCCCGGACAGGGAATAATTCACCCCTCCACTTT. Amino acid sequence: CASSPRTGNNSPLHF.

The chain employs TRBV5-1 and TRBJ1-3, with 12 bases aligning to TRBD1. Germline values: CDR1 SGHRS, CDR2 YFSETQ. This CDR3 comprises 17 residues. V lost 4 bases to trimming and J lost 2 bases; unmatched junction nucleotides: 7. The CDR3 nucleotides read TGCGCCAGCAGCGTGGGACAGGGGGCCTCGGCTGGAAACACCATATATTTT. Amino acids: CASSVGQGASAGNTIYF. Drawing the rest from reference TRBV5-1 and TRBJ1-3, the complete variable domain is KAGVTQTPRYLIKTRGQQVTLSCSPISGHRSVSWYQQTPGQGLQFLFEYFSETQRNKGNFPGRFSGRQFSNSRSEMNVSTLELGDSALYLCASSVGQGASAGNTIYFGEGSWLTVV.

The chain uses TRBV5-8 and TRBJ2-5; D gene unclear. The DNA end lines up better with TRBJ2-7; the J call may be wrong. This CDR3 is 15 amino acids long. From germline, CDR1 is SGHTS and CDR2 YDEGEE. CDR3 region: CASSFFAAAPHEQYF. For the CDR3, the DNA is TGTGCCAGCAGCTTTTTCGCGGCCGCACCCCACGAGCAGTACTTC.

Only one count was recorded for this clone. This chain connects TRBV10-3 to TRBJ2-7; TRBD2 aligns across 9 bases. Trimming at V came to 2 bases and at J to 12 bases, leaving 11 bases not matched to a gene. The germline CDR1 and CDR2 sequences are ENHRY and SYGVKD. The CDR3 length is 14 residues. CDR3 nucleotides: TGTGCCATCAGTGAGGGGCTAGCGGGGAACTTCTTGTACTTC. As protein: CAISEGLAGNFLYF.

V and J are TRBV2 and TRBJ1-2; the D gene is possibly TRBD1 (6 bases). V was trimmed by 1 base and J by 7 bases, leaving 13 bases between them. The length of the CDR3 is 14 residues. In germline, CDR1 is SNHLY, CDR2 FYNNEI. The CDR3 region has the DNA TGTGCCAGCAGTGAAGGTTTTGGGGGCGTTGGCTACACCTTC. Its protein product is CASSEGFGGVGYTF.

The genes are TRBV7-9 and TRBJ2-5; possible D gene TRBD2, 7 bases. CDR3 size: 13 residues. Germline lookup yields CDR1 SEHNR and CDR2 FQNEAQ (reference sequence). V lost 7 bases to trimming and J lost 3 bases, with 12 bases between them. The CDR3 here is CASIRGGEETQYF. Written as DNA, the CDR3 is TGTGCCAGCATCAGGGGAGGGGAAGAGACCCAGTACTTC.

The rearrangement uses TRBV10-1 and TRBJ2-2; D remains ambiguous. Trimming cost V 4 bases and J 4 bases, with 4 bases left between them. In germline, CDR1 is WNHNN, CDR2 SYGVQD (reference sequence). The CDR3 has 12 residues. The CDR3 protein is CASSVITGELFF. As DNA, the CDR3 is TGCGCCAGCAGTGTCATCACCGGGGAGCTGTTTTTT.

This chain uses TRBV9 with TRBJ1-1; tentative D call: TRBD1 (5 bases). CDR3 size: 14 residues. V gave up 3 bases and J gave up 0 bases, with 9 bases separating them. Germline V gene sequence: CDR1 SGDLS, CDR2 YYNGEE. The CDR3 loop reads CASSGGLLNTEAFF. CDR3 nucleotides: TGTGCCAGCAGCGGGGGACTGTTGAACACTGAAGCTTTCTTT. The full variable domain, its missing parts supplied by reference TRBV9 and TRBJ1-1, is DSGVTQTPKHLITATGQRVTLRCSPRSGDLSVYWYQQSLDQGLQFLIQYYNGEERAKGNILERFSAQQFPDLHSELNLSSLELGDSALYFCASSGGLLNTEAFFGQGTRLTVV.

The chain recombines TRBV28 with TRBJ2-3; D gene ambiguous. The ends were cut back, 1 base at V and 2 bases at J, with 10 bases in the middle. The CDR3 runs to 15 residues. CDR1 and CDR2 (germline): MDHEN, SYDVKM. CDR3 loop: CASSLYVQSTDTQYF. The CDR3 DNA follows: TGTGCCAGCAGTTTATATGTCCAGTCCACAGATACGCAGTATTTT.